This TCR beta chain was identified in a study of post-analysis software for immune sequencing data. The study's findings and limits: Controls' normalized Chao1 diversity significantly exceeded that of multiple sclerosis patients. By F measure, strong co-clustering occurred among samples prepared in the same batch. Compared with controls, patients had more of five TRBV segments, including TRBV5-6, TRBV5-1 and TRBV20-1.

cDNA libraries of TCR beta carried unique molecular identifiers. TCRdb ran MiXCR on the PCR reads and lists one entry per CDR3 protein. The repertoire has some 240,000 distinct CDR3 sequences, 36% of them found once; the top ten carry under 5%. In its sample, this clonotype was seen many times. Its target is not known. Looked up from germline, CDR1 is LGHNA and CDR2 is YNFKEQ. V was pared by 0 bases and J by 2 bases, with 3 bases of the junction left unmatched. This CDR3 region has 16 residues. The origin of this receptor is a girl aged 5 to 17 with multiple sclerosis. Sequenced input: blood. This chain links TRBV4-2 with TRBJ1-5, with TRBD1 matching 8 bases. CDR3 protein: CASSQEQDRGNQPQHF. Written as DNA, the CDR3 is TGTGCCAGCAGCCAAGAACAGGACAGGGGCAATCAGCCCCAGCATTTT.